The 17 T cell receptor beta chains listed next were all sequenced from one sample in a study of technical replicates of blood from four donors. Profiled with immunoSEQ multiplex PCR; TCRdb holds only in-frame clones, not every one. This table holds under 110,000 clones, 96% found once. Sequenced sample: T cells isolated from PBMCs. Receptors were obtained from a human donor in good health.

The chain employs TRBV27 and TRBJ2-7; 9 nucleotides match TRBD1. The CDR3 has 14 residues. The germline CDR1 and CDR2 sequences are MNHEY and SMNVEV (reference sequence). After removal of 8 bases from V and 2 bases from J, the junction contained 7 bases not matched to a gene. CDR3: CASGLQGAPYEQYF. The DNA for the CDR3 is TGTGCCAGCGGATTACAGGGGGCTCCCTACGAGCAGTACTTC.

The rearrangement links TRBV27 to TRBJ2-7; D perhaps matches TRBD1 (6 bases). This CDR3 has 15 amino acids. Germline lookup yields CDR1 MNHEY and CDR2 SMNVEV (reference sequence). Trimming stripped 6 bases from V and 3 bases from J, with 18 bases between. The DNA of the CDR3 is TGTGCCAGCAGGACTCGACCAGGGGAAGGCTACGAGCAGTACTTC. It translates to CASRTRPGEGYEQYF.

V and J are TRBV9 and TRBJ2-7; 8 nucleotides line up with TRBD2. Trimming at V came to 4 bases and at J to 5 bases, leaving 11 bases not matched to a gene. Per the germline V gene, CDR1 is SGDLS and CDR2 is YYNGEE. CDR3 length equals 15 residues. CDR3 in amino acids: CASSPRLARPDEQYF. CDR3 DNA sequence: TGTGCCAGCAGCCCCAGACTAGCGCGACCGGACGAGCAGTACTTC.

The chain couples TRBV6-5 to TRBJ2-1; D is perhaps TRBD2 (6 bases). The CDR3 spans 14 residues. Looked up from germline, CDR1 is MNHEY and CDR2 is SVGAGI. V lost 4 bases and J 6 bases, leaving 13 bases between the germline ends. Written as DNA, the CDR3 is TGTGCCAGCAGTTTCGGGACTCGGGGCAATGAGCAGTTCTTC. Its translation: CASSFGTRGNEQFF.

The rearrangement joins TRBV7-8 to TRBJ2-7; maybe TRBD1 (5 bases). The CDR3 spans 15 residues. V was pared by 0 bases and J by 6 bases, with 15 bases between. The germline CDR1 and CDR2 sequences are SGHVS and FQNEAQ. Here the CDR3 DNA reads TGTGCCAGCAGCTTAGCGTGGACCAGGGTATCCGAGCAGTACTTC. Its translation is CASSLAWTRVSEQYF.

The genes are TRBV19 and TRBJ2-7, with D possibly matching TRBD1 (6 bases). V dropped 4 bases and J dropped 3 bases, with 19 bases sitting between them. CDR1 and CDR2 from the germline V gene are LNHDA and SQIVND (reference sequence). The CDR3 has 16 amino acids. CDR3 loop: CASSKRYRDKVYEQYF. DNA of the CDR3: TGTGCCAGTAGTAAGCGATACCGGGACAAGGTCTACGAGCAGTACTTC.

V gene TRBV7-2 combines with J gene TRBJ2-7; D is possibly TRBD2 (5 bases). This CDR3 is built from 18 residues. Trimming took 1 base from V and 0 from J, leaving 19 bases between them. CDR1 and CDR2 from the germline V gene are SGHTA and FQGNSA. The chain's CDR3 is CASSLVPGLVISSYEQYF. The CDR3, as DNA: TGTGCCAGCAGCTTAGTCCCCGGACTTGTTATAAGCTCCTACGAGCAGTACTTC. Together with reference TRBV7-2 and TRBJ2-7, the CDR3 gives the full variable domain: GAGVSQSPSNKVTEKGKDVELRCDPISGHTALYWYRQSLGQGLEFLIYFQGNSAPDKSGLPSDRFSAERTGGSVSTLTIQRTQQEDSAVYLCASSLVPGLVISSYEQYFGPGTRLTVT.

For the CDR3, the DNA is TGTGCCATCAGTAACGGACAGGGTGACCAGCCCCAGCATTTT. It specifies CAISNGQGDQPQHF. The chain employs TRBV10-3 and TRBJ1-5; TRBD1 agrees at 8 bases. Germline V gives CDR1 ENHRY, CDR2 SYGVKD. The junction had 7 bases not matched to a gene; V was cut back by 5 bases and J by 7 bases. CDR3 length: 14 residues.

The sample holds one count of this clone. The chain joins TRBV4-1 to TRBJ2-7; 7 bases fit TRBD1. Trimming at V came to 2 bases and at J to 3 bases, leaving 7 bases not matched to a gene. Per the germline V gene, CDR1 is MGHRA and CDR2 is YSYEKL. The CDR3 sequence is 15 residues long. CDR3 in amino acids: CASSQPGQNLYEQYF. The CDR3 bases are TGCGCCAGCAGCCAACCGGGACAGAACCTCTACGAGCAGTACTTC.

The CDR3, as DNA: TGTGCCAGCAGCTTAGCGGGGGCTGGGCAGGGGGAAGCTTTCTTT. Encoded protein: CASSLAGAGQGEAFF. The gene calls are TRBV7-9 and TRBJ1-1, with a possible D match to TRBD1 (6 bases). Trimming stripped 0 bases from V and 8 bases from J, with 16 bases between. The germline CDR1 and CDR2 sequences are SEHNR and FQNEAQ (reference sequence). This CDR3 is built from 15 residues.

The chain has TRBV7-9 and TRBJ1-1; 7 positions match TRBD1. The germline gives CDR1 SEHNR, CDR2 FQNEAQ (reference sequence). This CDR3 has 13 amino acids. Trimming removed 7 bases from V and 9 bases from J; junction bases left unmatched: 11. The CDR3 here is CASIKTGLEKAFF. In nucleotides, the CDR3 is TGTGCCAGCATCAAGACAGGGCTTGAGAAAGCTTTCTTT.

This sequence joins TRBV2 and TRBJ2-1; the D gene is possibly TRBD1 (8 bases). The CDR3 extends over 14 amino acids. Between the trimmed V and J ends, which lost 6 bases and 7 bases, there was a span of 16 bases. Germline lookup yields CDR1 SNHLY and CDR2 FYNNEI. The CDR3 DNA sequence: TGTGCCAGCAGGGGGGGGACAGGCGAAAATGAGCAGTTCTTC. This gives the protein CASRGGTGENEQFF.

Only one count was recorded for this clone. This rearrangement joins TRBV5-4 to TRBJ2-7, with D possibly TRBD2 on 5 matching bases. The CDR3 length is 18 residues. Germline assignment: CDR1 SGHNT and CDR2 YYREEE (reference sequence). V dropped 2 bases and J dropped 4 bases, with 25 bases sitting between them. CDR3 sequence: CASSFPRGPDTTLYEQYF. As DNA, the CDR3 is TGTGCCAGCAGCTTCCCCCGGGGTCCAGACACCACCCTGTACGAGCAGTACTTC.

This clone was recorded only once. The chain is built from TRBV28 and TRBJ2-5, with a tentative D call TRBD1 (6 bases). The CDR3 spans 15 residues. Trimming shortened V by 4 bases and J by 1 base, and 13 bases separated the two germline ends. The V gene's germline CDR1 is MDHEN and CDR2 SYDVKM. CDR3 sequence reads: CASSSIGTTQETQYF. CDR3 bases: TGTGCCAGCAGTTCTATTGGGACAACCCAAGAGACCCAGTACTTC.

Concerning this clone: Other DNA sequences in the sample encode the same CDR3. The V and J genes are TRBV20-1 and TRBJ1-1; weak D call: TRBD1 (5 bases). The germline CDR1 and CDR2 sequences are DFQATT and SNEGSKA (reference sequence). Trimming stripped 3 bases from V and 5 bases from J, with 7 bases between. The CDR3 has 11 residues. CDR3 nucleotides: TGCAGTGCTAGTAGGGGAACTGAAGCTTTCTTT. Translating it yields CSASRGTEAFF.

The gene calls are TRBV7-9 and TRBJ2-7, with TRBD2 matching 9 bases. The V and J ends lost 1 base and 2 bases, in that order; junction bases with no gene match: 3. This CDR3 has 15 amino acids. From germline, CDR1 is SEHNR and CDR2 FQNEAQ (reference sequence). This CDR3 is CASSLEGGRAYEQYF. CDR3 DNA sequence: TGTGCCAGCAGCTTAGAAGGCGGGAGGGCCTACGAGCAGTACTTC.

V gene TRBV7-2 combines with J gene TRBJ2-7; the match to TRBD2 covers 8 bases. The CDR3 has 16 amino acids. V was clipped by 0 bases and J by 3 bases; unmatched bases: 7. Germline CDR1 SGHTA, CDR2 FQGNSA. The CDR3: CASSLATSGSDYEQYF. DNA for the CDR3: TGTGCCAGCAGCTTAGCTACGAGCGGGAGCGACTACGAGCAGTACTTC.